This T cell receptor (beta chain) was observed in a study of blood T cells in healthy people across ages. At the level of the study: Capture by template switching was about one barcoded beta molecule per two T cells.

To note about this clonotype: Its cognate antigen is unknown.

A second roughly 6 to 12 cycle PCR used barcoded and J-beta primers. MiXCR was run by TCRdb on the 5' RACE reads, yielding one entry per CDR3 protein. The sample records around 1.5 million distinct CDR3 sequences, 30% to 35% being singletons. Trimming pared 4 bases from V and 0 bases from J, leaving 20 bases between. The CDR3 is 18 residues long. Germline values: CDR1 LGHNT, CDR2 FRNRAP. Overall study results and limits: A greater number of naive CD4+ cells and higher diversity distinguished long-lived donors from aged donors.

V and J are TRBV12-5 and TRBJ2-3; D is unresolved. The sample taken for sequencing was blood. The source is a woman aged 25-40 years in good health. The CDR3 spells CASGSTPGSGVSTDTQYF. CDR3 nucleotide sequence: TGTGCTAGTGGTTCGACTCCAGGCAGTGGAGTTAGCACAGATACGCAGTATTTT.